This TCR beta chain was captured in a study of T cells in Graves' hyperthyroidism and ophthalmopathy. Notes on the study in general: Most thyroid clonotypes expanded above 0.001 appeared in blood too.

RNA transcripts were the template for amplifying TCR beta CDR3 regions. The HTBI primer set was used in a first-round RT-PCR of the TCR CDR3. Each CDR3 protein gets one entry after TCRdb re-called the multiplex PCR reads with MiXCR. This table has about 400,000 distinct CDR3 sequences, 14% to 15% appearing once. The CDR3 totals 16 residues. J was trimmed by 4 bases and V by 0 bases; bases with no gene match: 6. CDR1 and CDR2 (germline): SGDLS, YYNGEE. On this clonotype itself: The antigen remains undetermined.

Fresh 10 ml peripheral blood yielded PBMCs. This TCR was recovered from a woman between 25 and 40 years old with Graves' hyperthyroidism. Sequencing was performed on blood. The V and J genes are TRBV9 and TRBJ2-1; 8 bases line up with TRBD2. CDR3 sequence (DNA): TGTGCCAGCAGCGTAGAGGTGACTAGCGAGTACAATGAGCAGTTCTTC. Translation: CASSVEVTSEYNEQFF.